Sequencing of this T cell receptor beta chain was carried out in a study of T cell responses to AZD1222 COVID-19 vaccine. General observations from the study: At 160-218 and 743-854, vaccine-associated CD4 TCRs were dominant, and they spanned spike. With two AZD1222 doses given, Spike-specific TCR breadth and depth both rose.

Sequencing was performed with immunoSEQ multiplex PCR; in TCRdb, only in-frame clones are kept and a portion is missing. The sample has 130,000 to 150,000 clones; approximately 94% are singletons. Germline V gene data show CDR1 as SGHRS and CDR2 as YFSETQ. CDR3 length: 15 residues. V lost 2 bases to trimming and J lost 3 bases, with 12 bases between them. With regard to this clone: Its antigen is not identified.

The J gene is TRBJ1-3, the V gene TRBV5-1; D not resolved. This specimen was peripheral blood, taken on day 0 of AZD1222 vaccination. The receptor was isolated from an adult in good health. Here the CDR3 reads CASSLSGDDGNTIYF. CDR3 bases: TGCGCCAGCAGCTTATCCGGGGATGATGGAAACACCATATATTTT.